The T cell receptor beta chain under discussion was sequenced for a study of shared clonotypes between healthy human individuals. The germline gives CDR1 SEHNR, CDR2 FQNEAQ (reference sequence). This CDR3 contains 15 residues. Trimming cost V 3 bases and J 1 base, with 11 bases left between them. A split of CD4+ cells into CD45RA+ naive and CD45RA-negative memory subsets was performed. Study-level points and caveats: Across a few donors, naive CD4 shared roughly 5.1%, naive CD8 over 3%, memory CD4 2.3%, memory CD8 0.4%. It was the non-shared clonotypes that had lower generation probabilities than clonotypes shared by all four donors.

The data were produced by immunoSEQ multiplex PCR, yet TCRdb's version contains in-frame clones alone and is incomplete. The sample has more than 400,000 clones, almost 97% seen once. Comments on this clone: Its antigen is undetermined.

The source material was naive CD4+ T cells sorted from blood. Subset: CD45RA+ positively selected. This clonotype was sampled from a woman aged 30 to 39 in good health. The rearrangement uses TRBV7-9 and TRBJ2-3; D is ambiguous. DNA for the CDR3: TGTGCCAGCAGCTTCCGGCAGGTGCGCACAGATACGCAGTATTTT. Amino acids: CASSFRQVRTDTQYF.